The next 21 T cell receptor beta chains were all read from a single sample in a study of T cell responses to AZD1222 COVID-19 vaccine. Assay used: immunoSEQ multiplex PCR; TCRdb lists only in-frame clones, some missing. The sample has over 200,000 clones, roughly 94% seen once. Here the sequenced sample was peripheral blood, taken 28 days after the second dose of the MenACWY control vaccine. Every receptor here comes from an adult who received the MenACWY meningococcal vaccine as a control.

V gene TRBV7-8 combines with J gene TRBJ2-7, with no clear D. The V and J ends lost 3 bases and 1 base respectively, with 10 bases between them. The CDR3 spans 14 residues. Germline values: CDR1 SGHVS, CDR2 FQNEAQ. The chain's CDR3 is CASSFLLGSYEQYF. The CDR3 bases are TGTGCCAGCAGCTTCCTTCTTGGTTCCTACGAGCAGTACTTC.

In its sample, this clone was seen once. The CDR3 region is CASSTEGNSYEQYF. The CDR3, as DNA: TGCGCCAGCAGCACGGAGGGGAACTCCTACGAGCAGTACTTC. This sequence joins TRBV5-1 and TRBJ2-7; D is perhaps TRBD2 (6 bases). The CDR3 runs 14 residues. CDR1 and CDR2 from the germline V gene are SGHRS and YFSETQ. V was shortened by 4 bases and J by 0 bases, with 11 bases between the two germline ends.

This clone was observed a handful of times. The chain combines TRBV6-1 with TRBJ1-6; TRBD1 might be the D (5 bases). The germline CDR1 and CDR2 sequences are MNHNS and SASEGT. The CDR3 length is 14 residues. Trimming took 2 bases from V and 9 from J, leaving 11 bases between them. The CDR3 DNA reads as TGTGCCAGCAGTGAACTCAGGGAATCTTCACCCCTCCACTTT. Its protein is CASSELRESSPLHF.

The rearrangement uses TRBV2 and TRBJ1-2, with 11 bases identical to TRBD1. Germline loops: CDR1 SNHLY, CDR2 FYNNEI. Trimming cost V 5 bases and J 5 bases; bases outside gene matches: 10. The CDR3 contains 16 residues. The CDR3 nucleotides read TGTGCCAGCAGTTCCGGGACAGGGGGAAGGCGTTATGGCTACACCTTC. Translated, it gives CASSSGTGGRRYGYTF.

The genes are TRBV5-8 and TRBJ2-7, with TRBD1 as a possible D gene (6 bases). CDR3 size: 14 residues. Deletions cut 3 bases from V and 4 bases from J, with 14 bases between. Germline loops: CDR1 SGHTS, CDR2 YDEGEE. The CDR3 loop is CASSSGQTKYEQYF. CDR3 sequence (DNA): TGTGCCAGCAGCTCGGGACAAACTAAATACGAGCAGTACTTC.

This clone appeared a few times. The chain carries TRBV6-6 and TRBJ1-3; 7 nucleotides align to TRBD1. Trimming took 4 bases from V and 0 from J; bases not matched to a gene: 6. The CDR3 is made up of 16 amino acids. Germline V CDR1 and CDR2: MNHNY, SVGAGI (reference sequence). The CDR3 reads CASSSTGTVSGNTIYF. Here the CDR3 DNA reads TGTGCCAGCAGTTCTACCGGGACAGTCTCTGGAAACACCATATATTTT.

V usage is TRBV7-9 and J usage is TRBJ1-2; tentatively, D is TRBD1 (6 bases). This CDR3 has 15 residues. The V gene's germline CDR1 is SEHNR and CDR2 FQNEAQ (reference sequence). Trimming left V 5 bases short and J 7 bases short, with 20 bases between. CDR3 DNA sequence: TGTGCCAGCAGCCCCGGGGATCGGGGGCGCCTTGGCTACACCTTC. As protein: CASSPGDRGRLGYTF.

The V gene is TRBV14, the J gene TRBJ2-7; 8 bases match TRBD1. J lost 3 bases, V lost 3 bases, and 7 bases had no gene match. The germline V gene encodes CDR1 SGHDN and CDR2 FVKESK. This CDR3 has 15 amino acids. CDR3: CASSQHGTGVYEQYF. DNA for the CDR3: TGTGCCAGCAGCCAGCACGGGACAGGCGTCTACGAGCAGTACTTC.

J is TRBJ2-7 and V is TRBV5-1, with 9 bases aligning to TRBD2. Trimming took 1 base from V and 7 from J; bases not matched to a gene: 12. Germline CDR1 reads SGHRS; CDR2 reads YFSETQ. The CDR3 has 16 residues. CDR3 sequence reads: CASSLWASGDPGEQYF. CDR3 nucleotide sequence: TGCGCCAGCAGCTTGTGGGCTAGCGGGGACCCGGGTGAGCAGTACTTC.

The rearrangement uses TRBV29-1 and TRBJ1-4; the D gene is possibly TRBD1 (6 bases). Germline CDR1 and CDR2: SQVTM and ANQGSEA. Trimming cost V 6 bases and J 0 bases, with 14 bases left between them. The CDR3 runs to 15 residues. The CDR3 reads CSVTDEGATNEKLFF. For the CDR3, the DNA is TGCAGCGTGACTGATGAGGGGGCAACTAATGAAAAACTGTTTTTT.

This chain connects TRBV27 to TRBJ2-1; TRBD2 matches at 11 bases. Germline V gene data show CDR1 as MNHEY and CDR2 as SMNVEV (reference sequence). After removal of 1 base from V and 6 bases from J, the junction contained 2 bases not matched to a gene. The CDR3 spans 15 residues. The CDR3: CASSLYTSGSNEQFF. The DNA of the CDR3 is TGTGCCAGCAGTTTATACACTAGCGGGAGCAATGAGCAGTTCTTC.

The CDR3 bases are TGTGCCAGCAGCAGTCTACGGGGGGCAAATGAGCAGTTCTTC. It translates to CASSSLRGANEQFF. The rearrangement uses TRBV9 and TRBJ2-1; TRBD2 is a possible D gene (7 bases). V was shortened by 4 bases and J by 7 bases, with 15 bases between the two germline ends. The length of the CDR3 is 14 residues. The germline V gene encodes CDR1 SGDLS and CDR2 YYNGEE. The whole variable domain, remainder taken from reference TRBV9 and TRBJ2-1, is DSGVTQTPKHLITATGQRVTLRCSPRSGDLSVYWYQQSLDQGLQFLIQYYNGEERAKGNILERFSAQQFPDLHSELNLSSLELGDSALYFCASSSLRGANEQFFGPGTRLTVL.

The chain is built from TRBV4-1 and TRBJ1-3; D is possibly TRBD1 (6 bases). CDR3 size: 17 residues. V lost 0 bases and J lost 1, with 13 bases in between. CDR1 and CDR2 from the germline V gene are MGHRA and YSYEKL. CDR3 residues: CASSQDPGHASGNTIYF. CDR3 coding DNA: TGCGCCAGCAGCCAAGATCCGGGACACGCGTCTGGAAACACCATATATTTT.

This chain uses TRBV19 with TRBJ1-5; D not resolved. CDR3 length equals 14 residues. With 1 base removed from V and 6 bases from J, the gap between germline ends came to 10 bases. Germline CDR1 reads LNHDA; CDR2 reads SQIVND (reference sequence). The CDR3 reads CASSIAGEGQPQHF. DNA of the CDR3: TGTGCCAGTAGTATAGCCGGGGAGGGTCAGCCCCAGCATTTT.

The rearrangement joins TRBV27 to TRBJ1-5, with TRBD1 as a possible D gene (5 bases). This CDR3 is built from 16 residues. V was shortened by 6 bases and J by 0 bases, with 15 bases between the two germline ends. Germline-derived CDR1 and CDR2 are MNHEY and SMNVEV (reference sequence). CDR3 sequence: CASRATAYSSNQPQHF. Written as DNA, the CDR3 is TGTGCCAGCAGGGCGACAGCATATTCTAGCAATCAGCCCCAGCATTTT.

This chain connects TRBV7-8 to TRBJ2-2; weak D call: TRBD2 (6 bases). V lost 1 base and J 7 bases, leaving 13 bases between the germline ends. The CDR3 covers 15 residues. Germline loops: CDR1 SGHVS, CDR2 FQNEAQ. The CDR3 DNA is TGTGCCAGCAGCTTAGGACGGACTACCGGCGGGGAGCTGTTTTTT. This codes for CASSLGRTTGGELFF.

CDR3 sequence reads: CASSAGAGQGSSYNEQFF. The CDR3 DNA sequence: TGTGCCAGCAGCGCGGGGGCGGGACAGGGAAGCTCCTACAATGAGCAGTTCTTC. The V and J genes are TRBV5-5 and TRBJ2-1; 9 bases are shared with TRBD1. The V gene's germline CDR1 is SGHKS and CDR2 YYEKEE (reference sequence). The CDR3 totals 18 residues. The trim removed 4 bases at V and 0 bases at J, leaving 11 bases unmatched.

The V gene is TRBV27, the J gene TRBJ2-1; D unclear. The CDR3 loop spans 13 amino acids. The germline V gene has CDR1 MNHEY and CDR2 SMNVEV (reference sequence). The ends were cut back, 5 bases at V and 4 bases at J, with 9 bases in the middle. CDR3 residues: CASSHDGYNEQFF. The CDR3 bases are TGTGCCAGCAGTCACGACGGGTACAATGAGCAGTTCTTC.

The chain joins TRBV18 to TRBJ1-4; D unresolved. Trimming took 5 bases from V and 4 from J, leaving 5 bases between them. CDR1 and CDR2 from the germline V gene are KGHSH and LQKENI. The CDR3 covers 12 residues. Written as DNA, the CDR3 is TGTGCCAGCTCATCCAGTAATGAAAAACTGTTTTTT. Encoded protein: CASSSSNEKLFF.

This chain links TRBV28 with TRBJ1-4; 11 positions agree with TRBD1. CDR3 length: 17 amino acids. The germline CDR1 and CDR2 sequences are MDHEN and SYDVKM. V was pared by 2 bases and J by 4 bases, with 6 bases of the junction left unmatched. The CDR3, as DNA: TGTGCCAGCAGTTTAGCGGGGACAGGGGGTCATAATGAAAAACTGTTTTTT. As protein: CASSLAGTGGHNEKLFF.

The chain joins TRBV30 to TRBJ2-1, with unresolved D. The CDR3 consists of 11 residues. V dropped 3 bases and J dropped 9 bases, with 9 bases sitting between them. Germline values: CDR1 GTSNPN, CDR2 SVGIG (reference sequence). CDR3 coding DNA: TGTGCCTGGAGCGCCTGGCCTGAGCAGTTCTTC. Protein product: CAWSAWPEQFF.